Below are 19 T cell receptor beta chains sequenced from a single sample in a study of CD8 T cells in Susac syndrome. Random hexamers were used to reverse transcribe an amount of about 0.45 to 1 ug RNA. TCRdb recomputed calls from the immunoSEQ multiplex PCR reads with MiXCR, one row per CDR3 protein. This sample carries about 130,000 distinct CDR3 sequences, roughly 89% of them seen once, and the ten largest clones take 0.24%. The specimen sequenced was CD8+ T cells from PBMCs. Receptor source: a human donor with multiple sclerosis.

This clonotype was observed once. The chain employs TRBV5-1 and TRBJ1-2; a possible D gene is TRBD1 (5 bases). The CDR3 consists of 14 residues. V was clipped by 4 bases and J by 3 bases, with 13 bases between them. In germline, CDR1 is SGHRS, CDR2 YFSETQ. The CDR3 region has the DNA TGCGCCAGCAGCCCCCCGACAGCCCACTATGGCTACACCTTC. This codes for CASSPPTAHYGYTF. Filled out from reference TRBV5-1 and TRBJ1-2, the complete variable domain reads KAGVTQTPRYLIKTRGQQVTLSCSPISGHRSVSWYQQTPGQGLQFLFEYFSETQRNKGNFPGRFSGRQFSNSRSEMNVSTLELGDSALYLCASSPPTAHYGYTFGSGTRLTVV.

The genes are TRBV7-9 and TRBJ1-4; 9 bases match TRBD1. Trimming removed 5 bases from V and 8 bases from J; junction bases left unmatched: 9. Germline CDR1 and CDR2: SEHNR and FQNEAQ (reference sequence). The CDR3 sequence is 15 residues long. CDR3 sequence: CASSPSGQGREKLFF. Written as DNA, the CDR3 is TGTGCCAGCAGCCCGTCGGGACAGGGAAGGGAAAAACTGTTTTTT.

This clonotype was seen only once. The CDR3 DNA reads as TGTGCCAGCATGCCAGGGTTTACAGATACGCAGTATTTT. Translating gives CASMPGFTDTQYF. The chain links TRBV28 to TRBJ2-3; weak D call: TRBD1 (5 bases). The CDR3 spans 13 residues. With 7 bases removed from V and 3 bases from J, the gap between germline ends came to 11 bases. From germline, CDR1 is MDHEN and CDR2 SYDVKM.

The chain couples TRBV27 to TRBJ2-7; a possible D gene is TRBD1 (6 bases). Germline lookup yields CDR1 MNHEY and CDR2 SMNVEV (reference sequence). V shed 4 bases and J shed 2 bases, with 12 bases lying between them. This CDR3 has 14 residues. The CDR3 protein is CASSSRDTPYEQYF. CDR3 nucleotides: TGTGCCAGCAGTTCCCGGGACACTCCCTACGAGCAGTACTTC.

This clonotype came up once. The chain joins TRBV27 to TRBJ2-1; the match to TRBD2 covers 7 bases. J gave up 8 bases and V 6 bases, and 13 bases lay outside the gene matches. CDR1 and CDR2 from the germline V gene are MNHEY and SMNVEV (reference sequence). The CDR3 spans 15 residues. The CDR3 is CASSHGTTEWHEQFF. DNA for the CDR3: TGTGCCAGCAGCCATGGGACTACTGAGTGGCATGAGCAGTTCTTC.

About this clonotype: The junction does not match germline at one end; this may be a read error. The chain recombines TRBV6-5 with TRBJ2-1; D unclear. The CDR3 loop spans 12 amino acids. Germline V lookup: CDR1 MNHEY, CDR2 SVGAGI. The DNA of the CDR3 is TGTGCCAGCAGTTACTCCCACAATGAGCAGTTCTTC. It codes for CASSYSHNEQFF.

V gene TRBV7-9 combines with J gene TRBJ2-3, with D perhaps TRBD2 (5 bases). V lost 5 bases and J lost 0, with 18 bases in between. The CDR3 covers 17 residues. Germline V lookup: CDR1 SEHNR, CDR2 FQNEAQ (reference sequence). The CDR3 DNA sequence: TGTGCCAGCAGCCCCCTCTTGAGGGCAACTAGCACAGATACGCAGTATTTT. Protein: CASSPLLRATSTDTQYF.

The rearrangement uses TRBV12-3 or TRBV12-4 and TRBJ2-3; D is unclear. The CDR3 has 14 residues. V was clipped by 6 bases and J by 0 bases, with 10 bases between them. CDR3 sequence (DNA): TGTGCCAGCAGCCTACAGAGAAGCACAGATACGCAGTATTTT. Translated, it gives CASSLQRSTDTQYF.

The chain employs TRBV20-1 and TRBJ2-5; D could derive from TRBD1 or TRBD2 (6 bases each). Trimming left V 6 bases short and J 5 bases short, with 22 bases between. Germline CDR1 and CDR2: DFQATT and SNEGSKA (reference sequence). This CDR3 has 15 amino acids. CDR3 in DNA: TGCAGTGCGGGACGACTAGGGGGGTTCATGGAGACCCAGTACTTC. Translated: CSAGRLGGFMETQYF.

The rearrangement uses TRBV16 and TRBJ2-7; D is uncertain. Germline CDR1 reads KGHSY; CDR2 reads FQNENV. This CDR3 comprises 13 residues. V gave up 2 bases and J gave up 2 bases, with 7 bases separating them. This CDR3 reads CASSQLGTYEQYF. In DNA, the CDR3 is TGTGCCAGCAGCCAACTGGGTACCTACGAGCAGTACTTC.

This chain uses TRBV19 with TRBJ2-6; D remains unclear. This CDR3 is 14 amino acids long. Trimming stripped 7 bases from V and 0 bases from J, with 7 bases between. Germline CDR1 is LNHDA and CDR2 is SQIVND (reference sequence). The CDR3 here is CASNYPSGANVLTF. The CDR3 region has the DNA TGTGCCAGTAACTACCCCTCTGGGGCCAACGTCCTGACTTTC.

The rearrangement joins TRBV11-2 to TRBJ2-2; D ambiguous. Between the trimmed V and J ends, which lost 5 bases and 4 bases, there was a span of 8 bases. CDR1 SGHAT and CDR2 FQNNGV come from the germline V gene. The CDR3 is 13 amino acids. The CDR3 sequence is CASSGILTGELFF. Written as DNA, the CDR3 is TGTGCCAGCAGCGGTATTCTCACCGGGGAGCTGTTTTTT.

J is TRBJ1-2 and V is TRBV6-5; possibly TRBD1 for D (6 bases). This CDR3 comprises 15 residues. Germline V lookup: CDR1 MNHEY, CDR2 SVGAGI. The V gene lost 5 bases and the J gene lost 4 bases, with 17 bases spanning the gap. The CDR3, as DNA: TGTGCCAGCAGTGGACCCACAGGGTCCGGCTATGGCTACACCTTC. Translation gives CASSGPTGSGYGYTF.

Written as DNA, the CDR3 is TGCGCCAGCAGCCCACCCGGAGGTTGGAGCAATCAGCCCCAGCATTTT. Encoded protein: CASSPPGGWSNQPQHF. The chain carries TRBV4-1 and TRBJ1-5; D is ambiguous. The CDR3 has 16 residues. V lost 4 bases, J lost 1 base, and 14 bases lay in between. Germline V gene sequence: CDR1 MGHRA, CDR2 YSYEKL.

The chain recombines TRBV2 with TRBJ2-1, with D uncertain. This CDR3 has 13 amino acids. Between the trimmed V and J ends, which lost 4 bases and 4 bases, there was a span of 8 bases. Germline V gene sequence: CDR1 SNHLY, CDR2 FYNNEI. The CDR3 loop reads CASSGSLYNEQFF. Written as DNA, the CDR3 is TGTGCCAGCAGTGGTTCCCTGTACAATGAGCAGTTCTTC.

This clonotype has just a few counts. This sequence joins TRBV6-2 or TRBV6-3 and TRBJ2-7; 7 positions agree with TRBD2. The CDR3 sequence is 16 residues long. Germline V CDR1 and CDR2: MNHEY, SVGEGT. V was clipped by 7 bases and J by 4 bases; unmatched bases: 16. The CDR3 DNA follows: TGTGCCAGCACCCACGACAGCGGGGTATTCCTTTACGAGCAGTACTTC. This gives the protein CASTHDSGVFLYEQYF.

The V and J genes are TRBV30 and TRBJ2-7; D unclear. The CDR3 sequence is 11 residues long. CDR1 is GTSNPN and CDR2 is SVGIG in the germline V gene (reference sequence). V was cut by 7 bases and J by 1 base, with 8 bases left in between. The CDR3 region has the DNA TGTGCCTTCACTATATCCTACGAGCAGTACTTC. Its translation: CAFTISYEQYF.

V usage is TRBV15 and J usage is TRBJ2-1; D unclear. Trimming stripped 1 base from V and 6 bases from J, with 1 base between. The CDR3 consists of 11 residues. Per germline, CDR1 LNHNV and CDR2 YYDKDF (reference sequence). CDR3 DNA sequence: TGTGCCACCAGCAGAGCCAATGAGCAGTTCTTC. It encodes CATSRANEQFF.

The chain carries TRBV27 and TRBJ1-3, with a possible D match to TRBD1 (5 bases). CDR1 is MNHEY, CDR2 SMNVEV, per germline (reference sequence). This CDR3 spans 14 amino acids. V lost 3 bases and J 4 bases, leaving 10 bases between the germline ends. The CDR3 sequence is CASSLGTRGNTIYF. The CDR3 nucleotides read TGTGCCAGCAGTTTGGGGACTAGGGGAAACACCATATATTTT.